The 13 T cell receptor beta chains listed next were all sequenced from one sample in a study of Ad26.COV2.S vaccination and SARS-CoV-2 variants. Treatment in this sample: around 19 received Ad26.COV2.S at low or high dose, single or two shots; about five received placebo; per-sample allocation not given. Day 63 after the first injection of vaccine or placebo was the sampling time. TCRdb's table, derived via immunoSEQ multiplex PCR, lists solely in-frame clones and lacks some. The table has roughly 300,000 clones, about nine tenths seen once. The sequences come from peripheral blood, collected in a trial of Ad26.COV2.S vaccine versus placebo. These receptors were collected from a person aged 18-65 years who received the Ad26.COV2.S COVID-19 vaccine or a placebo.

The V gene is TRBV7-6, the J gene TRBJ2-1, with unresolved D. CDR1 and CDR2 from the germline V gene are SGHVS and FNYEAQ. The ends were cut back, 3 bases at V and 5 bases at J, with 14 bases in the middle. The CDR3 sequence is 15 residues long. The CDR3 region is CASSLDPRGDNEQFF. DNA of the CDR3: TGTGCCAGCAGCTTGGACCCCCGAGGAGACAATGAGCAGTTCTTC.

This chain links TRBV4-2 with TRBJ1-1; no clear D. The CDR3 sequence is 14 residues long. The V gene lost 1 base and the J gene lost 3 bases, with 9 bases spanning the gap. CDR1 is LGHNA and CDR2 is YNFKEQ in the germline V gene. The CDR3 DNA reads as TGTGCCAGCAGCCAAGCCGGTGTTGACACTGAAGCTTTCTTT. This codes for CASSQAGVDTEAFF.

In this sample, this clone turned up a few times. This sequence joins TRBV7-9 and TRBJ2-7; 8 bases are a match to TRBD1. Germline-derived CDR1 and CDR2 are SEHNR and FQNEAQ (reference sequence). The CDR3 runs to 16 residues. J was trimmed by 1 base and V by 4 bases; bases with no gene match: 9. In DNA, the CDR3 is TGTGCCAGCAGCTCCGGGTGGTGGACAGGGTCCTACGAGCAGTACTTC. As protein: CASSSGWWTGSYEQYF. Combining the CDR3 with reference TRBV7-9 and TRBJ2-7 gives the whole variable domain DTGVSQNPRHKITKRGQNVTFRCDPISEHNRLYWYRQTLGQGPEFLTYFQNEAQLEKSRLLSDRFSAERPKGSFSTLEIQRTEQGDSAMYLCASSSGWWTGSYEQYFGPGTRLTVT.

There are a few counts of this clone. The genes are TRBV9 and TRBJ1-1; weak D call: TRBD1 (6 bases). This CDR3 comprises 16 residues. CDR1 is SGDLS and CDR2 is YYNGEE in the germline V gene. V was shortened by 0 bases and J by 1 base, with 13 bases between the two germline ends. CDR3 bases: TGTGCCAGCAGCGTAGATCCACAGGGCGCGAACACTGAAGCTTTCTTT. Amino acids: CASSVDPQGANTEAFF. Together with reference TRBV9 and TRBJ1-1, the CDR3 gives the full variable domain: DSGVTQTPKHLITATGQRVTLRCSPRSGDLSVYWYQQSLDQGLQFLIQYYNGEERAKGNILERFSAQQFPDLHSELNLSSLELGDSALYFCASSVDPQGANTEAFFGQGTRLTVV.

The rearrangement links TRBV7-3 to TRBJ2-1; D unclear. This CDR3 is built from 12 residues. Germline loops: CDR1 SGHTA, CDR2 FQGTGA. V gave up 0 bases and J gave up 8 bases, with 5 bases separating them. The CDR3 DNA sequence: TGTGCCAGCAGCTTAACAAGGTATGAGCAGTTCTTC. This gives the protein CASSLTRYEQFF.

The chain recombines TRBV19 with TRBJ1-1; a possible D gene is TRBD1 (5 bases). CDR1 is LNHDA, CDR2 SQIVND, per germline (reference sequence). This CDR3 is built from 16 residues. Trimming removed 3 bases at V and 0 bases at J, with 14 bases between. The CDR3, as DNA: TGTGCCAGTAGTATTGGAAAGGGGTCGATGAACACTGAAGCTTTCTTT. Protein: CASSIGKGSMNTEAFF.

This clone was counted a single time. The V call is TRBV27, the J call TRBJ1-1, with D possibly matching TRBD1 (5 bases). CDR1 and CDR2 from the germline V gene are MNHEY and SMNVEV (reference sequence). Trimming removed 7 bases from V and 9 bases from J, with 21 bases in between. This CDR3 region has 14 residues. DNA of the CDR3: TGTGCCAGCACCCTTGGGCAGGCCGGGGGAAAAGCTTTCTTT. It encodes CASTLGQAGGKAFF.

The chain links TRBV6-5 to TRBJ1-4; D is possibly TRBD1 (6 bases). The V and J ends lost 5 bases and 4 bases respectively, with 14 bases between them. CDR3 length equals 15 residues. Germline-derived CDR1 and CDR2 are MNHEY and SVGAGI. For the CDR3, the DNA is TGTGCCAGCAGTCGACAGGCTGGTATTAATGAAAAACTGTTTTTT. Translating it yields CASSRQAGINEKLFF.

The rearrangement joins TRBV10-3 to TRBJ1-6; the match to TRBD1 covers 7 bases. The germline CDR1 and CDR2 sequences are ENHRY and SYGVKD. CDR3 length equals 16 residues. Trimming cost V 6 bases and J 7 bases; bases outside gene matches: 12. The CDR3 is CAISDRDRYRNSPLHF. In DNA form, the CDR3 reads TGTGCCATCAGCGATAGGGACAGATACCGAAATTCACCCCTCCACTTT.

This sequence joins TRBV7-9 and TRBJ2-3, with 9 positions matching TRBD1. In germline, CDR1 is SEHNR, CDR2 FQNEAQ (reference sequence). The CDR3 spans 15 residues. V trimming: 4 bases; J trimming: 4 bases; junction bases outside the gene matches: 6. CDR3 residues: CASSYHRGPPDTQYF. The CDR3 DNA reads TGTGCCAGCAGCTACCACAGGGGGCCTCCAGATACGCAGTATTTT.

This chain links TRBV10-3 with TRBJ2-7; 10 bases are shared with TRBD1. Germline V gene lookup returns CDR1 ENHRY and CDR2 SYGVKD. The J segment lost 6 bases and the V segment lost 8 bases, leaving 7 bases of the junction unmatched. The CDR3 extends over 13 amino acids. CDR3 sequence reads: CAISRGQGGEQYF. Written as DNA, the CDR3 is TGTGCCATCTCGAGAGGACAGGGGGGCGAGCAGTACTTC.

This chain connects TRBV28 to TRBJ2-1; TRBD2 agrees at 8 bases. Germline V gene sequence: CDR1 MDHEN, CDR2 SYDVKM. The CDR3 runs to 13 residues. V shed 11 bases, J shed 7 bases, and the junction held 10 bases outside the gene matches. The CDR3 is CAAWSGSRNEQFF. The CDR3 DNA follows: TGTGCCGCCTGGAGCGGGAGTAGGAATGAGCAGTTCTTC.

The CDR3 loop reads CASTTLLRDRKYF. Here the CDR3 DNA reads TGTGCCAGCACAACTCTACTTAGGGACCGCAAGTACTTC. The V gene is TRBV6-5, the J gene TRBJ2-5; TRBD1 or TRBD2 may be the D gene (5 bases each). The germline V and J ends were trimmed by 7 bases and 12 bases, with 21 bases remaining between them. The CDR3 has 13 amino acids. CDR1 and CDR2 from the germline V gene are MNHEY and SVGAGI.